This TCR beta chain was obtained from a study of T cell repertoires in cytomegalovirus infection. Across the study: Selection of CMV epitopes for the study included recently identified HLA-C-restricted and well-studied HLA-B-restricted ones. TCR beta signatures that were public indicated CMV infection and matching HLA type. Notes on the study in general: The study identified carriers of CMV plus the relevant HLA from cumulative public TCR beta family frequency. The ex vivo response showed dominance by HLA-C-restricted CMV-specific TCR beta clonotypes.

TCRdb re-derived calls from the reads in MiXCR, one entry per CDR3 protein. The repertoire holds about 920,000 distinct CDR3 sequences, with less than 35% as singletons. About this clonotype itself: What it binds is unknown.

The sequencing used cultured CD8+ T cells from PBMCs, collected from culture after CMV antigen stimulation. This TCR derives from a human donor in good health (CMV status not recorded). Some clones in this sample may be carry-over from other donors' samples.

The CDR3 coding sequence is TGTGCCAGCAGCGGGAGAAGGGTGAATGGCTACACCTTC. Protein sequence: CASSGRRVNGYTF. This chain links TRBV2 with TRBJ1-2, with D unclear. The CDR3 is 13 residues long. In germline, CDR1 is SNHLY, CDR2 FYNNEI. Trimming shortened V by 6 bases and J by 6 bases, and 14 bases separated the two germline ends. The variable domain in full, with the rest retrieved from reference TRBV2 and TRBJ1-2, is EPEVTQTPSHQVTQMGQEVILRCVPISNHLYFYWYRQILGQKVEFLVSFYNNEISEKSEIFDDQFSVERPDGSNFTLKIRSTKLEDSAMYFCASSGRRVNGYTFGSGTRLTVV.